This TCR beta chain was identified in a study of T cell responses to AZD1222 COVID-19 vaccine. About this clone: Its antigen remains unknown.

The data were produced by immunoSEQ multiplex PCR, yet TCRdb's version contains in-frame clones alone and is incomplete. The repertoire consists of about 140,000 clones, with about nine tenths occurring once and the leading ten covering approximately 3.6%. Study findings and constraints: White British people made up most donors, females outnumbered males, and clonal diversity was possibly underestimated. Close to half of spike-specific TCRs reportedly recognize unmutated variant regions.

The CDR3 is made up of 15 amino acids. V lost 3 bases and J 4 bases, leaving 15 bases between the germline ends. Per the germline V gene, CDR1 is LNHDA and CDR2 is SQIVND (reference sequence). The V call is TRBV19, the J call TRBJ1-1, with a tentative D call TRBD1 (5 bases). The TCR sequence derives from an adult in good health. The source material was peripheral blood, sampled on day 0 of AZD1222 vaccination. The CDR3 nucleotides read TGTGCCAGTAGTATGCTGGGGGGAAGTGGCACTGAAGCTTTCTTT. Translation gives CASSMLGGSGTEAFF.